Below, 17 T cell receptor beta chains from the same sample are listed, as sequenced in a study of human T cells and chemical hapten exposure. Noted time point: pre-sensitization, week 0. Noted treatment: therapeutic diphenylcyclopropenone sensitization with weekly scalp DPC. MiXCR, run by TCRdb on the RACE reads, gives a single entry per CDR3 protein. Here the sample spans some 59,000 distinct CDR3 sequences, approximately 11% being singletons. The sequenced sample was whole blood, obtained in connection with sensitization to the hapten diphenylcyclopropenone (DPC). The origin of the receptors is a middle-aged woman with alopecia areata. Some clones in this sample may be carry-over from other donors' samples.

This clonotype showed up many times. J is TRBJ2-7 and V is TRBV12-3 or TRBV12-4, with 8 bases lining up with TRBD1. J was trimmed by 6 bases and V by 5 bases; bases with no gene match: 12. CDR3 length equals 15 residues. In DNA form, the CDR3 reads TGTGCCAGCAGTCCGAAGACAGGGGTGGCTCTCGAGCAGTACTTC. Residues: CASSPKTGVALEQYF.

This clonotype appeared many times. The chain recombines TRBV10-1 with TRBJ2-7; 15 nucleotides match TRBD2. The CDR3 contains 18 residues. Germline loops: CDR1 WNHNN, CDR2 SYGVQD (reference sequence). With V trimmed by 8 bases and J by 2 bases, 13 bases remained unmatched. The CDR3 is CASPGTSGRPPAPYEQYF. The CDR3 DNA is TGCGCCAGCCCCGGGACTAGCGGGAGGCCCCCAGCCCCCTACGAGCAGTACTTC.

Points on this clonotype: Since a much larger clone is just one base distant, this may be a read error. J is TRBJ2-1 and V is TRBV6-2 or TRBV6-3; 9 positions match TRBD2. The CDR3 is 15 amino acids. Germline assignment: CDR1 MNHEY and CDR2 SVGEGT. CDR3 DNA: TGTGCCAGCAGACTCAGCGGGGGGCCTTACAATGAGGAGTTCTTC. This translates into CASRLSGGPYNEEFF.

This clonotype was seen repeatedly, ten times or more. This chain connects TRBV18 to TRBJ1-2; 7 bases are a match to TRBD1. The CDR3 has 16 amino acids. CDR1 is KGHSH and CDR2 is LQKENI in the germline V gene. V lost 6 bases to trimming and J lost 0 bases; unmatched junction nucleotides: 10. The DNA for the CDR3 is TGTGCCAGCTCCCCGCAAACAGGGGCCCCTAACTATGGCTACACCTTC. Translated: CASSPQTGAPNYGYTF. Filled out from reference TRBV18 and TRBJ1-2, the complete variable domain reads NAGVMQNPRHLVRRRGQEARLRCSPMKGHSHVYWYRQLPEEGLKFMVYLQKENIIDESGMPKERFSAEFPKEGPSILRIQQVVRGDSAAYFCASSPQTGAPNYGYTFGSGTRLTVV.

The chain couples TRBV24-1 to TRBJ1-5; D may be TRBD1 (5 bases). There are 16 residues in the CDR3. CDR1 is KGHDR and CDR2 is SFDVKD in the germline V gene. The V and J ends lost 3 bases and 9 bases respectively, with 20 bases between them. CDR3 sequence (DNA): TGTGCCACCAGTGATCCGAGCGACGGGGCAGGTGCGCCCCAGCATTTT. This translates into CATSDPSDGAGAPQHF.

J is TRBJ2-1 and V is TRBV18; the D is unclear. The length of the CDR3 is 15 residues. V shed 2 bases and J shed 5 bases, with 13 bases lying between them. CDR1 and CDR2 from the germline V gene are KGHSH and LQKENI. As DNA, the CDR3 is TGTGCCAGCTCACCATGGCGGAATACCAACAATGAGCAGTTCTTC. This translates into CASSPWRNTNNEQFF.

This clonotype occurred a few times. The chain has TRBV18 and TRBJ1-2, with 7 bases lining up with TRBD1. Trimming cost V 1 base and J 0 bases; bases outside gene matches: 5. Germline lookup yields CDR1 KGHSH and CDR2 LQKENI. The CDR3 is made up of 16 amino acids. The CDR3 loop is CASSPQQGTSNYGYTF. The CDR3 bases are TGTGCCAGCTCACCACAACAGGGGACCTCTAACTATGGCTACACCTTC.

This chain uses TRBV6-2 or TRBV6-3 with TRBJ2-7; no definite D call. CDR1 is MNHEY, CDR2 SVGEGT, per germline. The CDR3 has 13 residues. V lost 6 bases and J 7 bases, leaving 16 bases between the germline ends. CDR3 bases: TGTGCCAGCAGCTACATCCCCACTTGGGAGCAGTACTTC. This translates into CASSYIPTWEQYF.

The table lists this clonotype with many counts. The chain uses TRBV6-2 or TRBV6-3 and TRBJ1-1; 8 bases match TRBD1. CDR1 and CDR2 (germline): MNHEY, SVGEGT. After removal of 0 bases from V and 8 bases from J, the junction contained 8 bases not matched to a gene. The CDR3 is 15 amino acids. CDR3 loop: CASSYSDRAHWEAFF. CDR3 coding DNA: TGTGCCAGCAGTTACTCGGACAGGGCACACTGGGAAGCTTTCTTT.

The table lists this clonotype with a few counts. The chain couples TRBV19 to TRBJ1-1; D is ambiguous. This CDR3 comprises 12 residues. CDR1 and CDR2 from the germline V gene are LNHDA and SQIVND (reference sequence). Trimming took off 3 bases at V and 7 bases at J, with 9 bases between the two ends. CDR3 nucleotides: TGTGCCAGTAGTATGAGACCGGGTGAAGCTTTCTTT. Translating it yields CASSMRPGEAFF.

This clonotype was counted at least ten times. V and J are TRBV6-2 or TRBV6-3 and TRBJ2-7; the D is unclear. Per germline, CDR1 MNHEY and CDR2 SVGEGT. The CDR3 runs to 14 residues. The V and J ends lost 2 bases and 2 bases respectively, with 10 bases between them. The CDR3 region is CASSYVLAPYEQYF. As DNA, the CDR3 is TGTGCCAGCAGTTACGTCCTCGCTCCCTACGAGCAGTACTTC.

There are many counts of this clonotype. This chain links TRBV6-2 or TRBV6-3 with TRBJ1-5, with TRBD1 matching over 8 bases. CDR1 is MNHEY and CDR2 is SVGEGT in the germline V gene. The CDR3 runs 14 residues. With V trimmed by 4 bases and J by 6 bases, 5 bases remained unmatched. The chain's CDR3 is CASSSTGAGQPQHF. The CDR3 bases are TGTGCCAGCAGTTCGACAGGGGCAGGTCAGCCCCAGCATTTT.

V and J are TRBV27 and TRBJ2-2; TRBD2 aligns across 7 bases. Germline loops: CDR1 MNHEY, CDR2 SMNVEV (reference sequence). With V trimmed by 6 bases and J by 2 bases, 9 bases remained unmatched. This CDR3 comprises 16 residues. The DNA for the CDR3 is TGTGCCAGCAGATCACCTAGCGGAGTTAACACCGGGGAGCTGTTTTTT. This encodes CASRSPSGVNTGELFF.

This clonotype was counted at least ten times. The rearrangement joins TRBV29-1 to TRBJ2-1, with unresolved D. CDR1 is SQVTM, CDR2 ANQGSEA, per germline. The CDR3 has 13 amino acids. V lost 2 bases, J lost 7 bases, and 12 bases lay in between. In DNA, the CDR3 is TGCAGCGTTGAACCAAACATCGGGAATGAGCAGTTCTTC. Translating it yields CSVEPNIGNEQFF.

This clonotype was recorded at least ten times. This sequence joins TRBV7-8 and TRBJ1-1; D possibly corresponds to TRBD1 (6 bases). Between the trimmed V and J ends, which lost 5 bases and 6 bases, there was a span of 19 bases. Germline V gene data show CDR1 as SGHVS and CDR2 as FQNEAQ. The CDR3 loop spans 15 amino acids. CDR3 bases: TGTGCCAGCAGCCGATTGGACAGAGCCCGCTCTGAAGCTTTCTTT. This gives the protein CASSRLDRARSEAFF.

This clonotype turned up a few times. The chain is built from TRBV5-1 and TRBJ1-2, with no clear D. V lost 4 bases and J 2 bases, leaving 15 bases between the germline ends. Germline CDR1 is SGHRS and CDR2 is YFSETQ. This CDR3 has 15 amino acids. DNA for the CDR3: TGCGCCAGCAGCCCGGTGGACGGATTAAACTATGGCTACACCTTC. It yields the protein CASSPVDGLNYGYTF.

V is TRBV30 and J is TRBJ2-2, with TRBD2 as a possible D gene (6 bases). Germline V CDR1 and CDR2: GTSNPN, SVGIG (reference sequence). This CDR3 contains 14 residues. Trimming pared 1 base from V and 0 bases from J, leaving 6 bases between. The chain's CDR3 is CAWSAGANTGELFF. The CDR3 nucleotides read TGTGCCTGGAGTGCGGGGGCGAACACCGGGGAGCTGTTTTTT.